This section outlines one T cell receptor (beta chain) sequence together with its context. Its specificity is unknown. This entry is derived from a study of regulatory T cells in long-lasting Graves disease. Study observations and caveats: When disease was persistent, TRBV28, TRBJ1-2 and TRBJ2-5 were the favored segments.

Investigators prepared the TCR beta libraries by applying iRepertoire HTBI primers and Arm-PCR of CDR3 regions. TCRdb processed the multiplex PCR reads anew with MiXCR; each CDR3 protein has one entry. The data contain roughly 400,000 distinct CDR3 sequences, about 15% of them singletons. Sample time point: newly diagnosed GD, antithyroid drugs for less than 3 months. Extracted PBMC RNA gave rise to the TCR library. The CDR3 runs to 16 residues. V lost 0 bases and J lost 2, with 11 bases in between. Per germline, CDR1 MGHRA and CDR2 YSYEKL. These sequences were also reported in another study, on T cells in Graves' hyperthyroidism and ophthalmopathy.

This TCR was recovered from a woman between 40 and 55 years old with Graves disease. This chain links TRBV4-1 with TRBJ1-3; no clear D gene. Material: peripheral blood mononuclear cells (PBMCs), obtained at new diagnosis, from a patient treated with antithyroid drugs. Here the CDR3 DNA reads TGCGCCAGCAGCCAAGATCTTGGGGTAACTGGAAACACCATATATTTT. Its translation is CASSQDLGVTGNTIYF.